This T cell receptor beta chain was identified during a study of cytomegalovirus exposure and HLA in healthy donors. Study-wide background: Sequencing of 180 million or so T cells in an earlier analysis found 90 million to 120 million unique TCR beta sequences. Study findings and constraints: HLA-A and HLA-B allele assignments for most subjects were reportedly predicted accurately using TCR beta sequences. The presence/absence work took it that sequencing depth was about the same across donors.

This clone was found a few times. Antigen unknown. The CDR3 contains 16 residues. Per the germline V gene, CDR1 is SGHDT and CDR2 is YYEEEE. V was trimmed by 0 bases and J by 5 bases, leaving 16 bases between them. Researchers ran the PCR with 60 Vbeta and 13 Jbeta primers. Here immunoSEQ multiplex PCR was the method, and the copy in TCRdb shows in-frame clones only, minus some. The sample has some 160,000 clones; roughly 80% are singletons. The chain recombines TRBV5-6 with TRBJ2-3; tentative D call: TRBD1 (5 bases). The receptor comes from a male donor in good health and CMV-seronegative. The sample was PBMCs. The CDR3 here is CASSLDMAGLGDTQYF. DNA of the CDR3: TGTGCCAGCAGCTTGGATATGGCAGGGTTAGGAGATACGCAGTATTTT.